Presented here are 5 T cell receptor beta chains from one specimen sequenced in a study of beta chain features in type 1 diabetes. The isolated RNA, all of it, was reverse transcribed, so expressed TCRB transcripts were what got sequenced. Here immunoSEQ multiplex PCR was the method, and the copy in TCRdb shows in-frame clones only, minus some. The data contain 400,000 to 550,000 clones, about an eighth of them singletons. The specimen sequenced was naive CD4+ T cells from blood. These receptors all stem from a woman younger than 35 in good health.

The genes are TRBV19 and TRBJ2-1; D unclear. Germline V CDR1 and CDR2: LNHDA, SQIVND (reference sequence). Trimming stripped 7 bases from V and 0 bases from J, with 10 bases between. The CDR3 totals 14 residues. CDR3 region: CASKQPSSYNEQFF. In DNA form, the CDR3 reads TGTGCCAGTAAACAGCCCAGCTCCTACAATGAGCAGTTCTTC.

The sample holds a few counts of this clone. The CDR3 DNA is TGTGCCAGCAGCGTAGAGCAGACTAGCACAGATACGCAGTATTTT. This sequence encodes CASSVEQTSTDTQYF. This rearrangement joins TRBV9 to TRBJ2-3; no firm D call. V was cut by 0 bases and J by 0 bases, with 8 bases left in between. The CDR3 runs to 15 residues. The germline V gene has CDR1 SGDLS and CDR2 YYNGEE. The whole variable domain, filled in from reference TRBV9 and TRBJ2-3, reads DSGVTQTPKHLITATGQRVTLRCSPRSGDLSVYWYQQSLDQGLQFLIQYYNGEERAKGNILERFSAQQFPDLHSELNLSSLELGDSALYFCASSVEQTSTDTQYFGPGTRLTVL.

This clone was found a few times. Other DNA sequences in the sample encode the same CDR3. V usage is TRBV18 and J usage is TRBJ2-5; TRBD2 is a possible D gene (6 bases). The CDR3 contains 14 residues. Germline loops: CDR1 KGHSH, CDR2 LQKENI. V shed 0 bases and J shed 5 bases, with 10 bases lying between them. CDR3 region: CASSPPGGRETQYF. The CDR3 DNA reads TGTGCCAGCTCACCACCAGGAGGGCGGGAGACCCAGTACTTC.

This clone has only a few counts. The gene calls are TRBV25-1 and TRBJ2-6; 10 positions match TRBD1. Trimming cost V 7 bases and J 0 bases; bases outside gene matches: 6. This CDR3 spans 17 amino acids. The germline V gene encodes CDR1 MGHDK and CDR2 SYGVNS. DNA for the CDR3: TGTGCCAGCACCCCGAGGACAGGGGGCTCTGGGGCCAACGTCCTGACTTTC. Its protein product is CASTPRTGGSGANVLTF.

This clone was observed a few times. This chain links TRBV27 with TRBJ1-2, with D perhaps TRBD1 (6 bases). V dropped 6 bases and J dropped 6 bases, with 17 bases sitting between them. CDR3 length equals 14 residues. Germline assignment: CDR1 MNHEY and CDR2 SMNVEV (reference sequence). The CDR3 protein is CASRTNRVPNGYTF. CDR3 in DNA: TGTGCCAGCAGGACAAACAGGGTACCGAATGGCTACACCTTC.